Below, 17 T cell receptor beta chains from the same sample are listed, as sequenced in a study of blood T cell repertoires in COVID-19. Profiling relied on immunoSEQ multiplex PCR, and the TCRdb table lists in-frame clones only, not all of them. The sample gives about 88,000 clones, about 83% of which show up once; approximately 16% is in the top ten. Sequenced material: peripheral blood. The receptors originated from a woman aged 55-69 years with COVID-19, enrolled during active disease.

The genes are TRBV6-5 and TRBJ2-5; TRBD2 might be the D (6 bases). The CDR3 is 15 amino acids. Trimming removed 5 bases at V and 3 bases at J, with 16 bases between. The germline V gene has CDR1 MNHEY and CDR2 SVGAGI. CDR3 nucleotide sequence: TGTGCCAGCAGTCCTACCGGGAGAGACGAAGAGACCCAGTACTTC. It is translated as CASSPTGRDEETQYF.

V usage is TRBV4-3 and J usage is TRBJ2-1; TRBD2 agrees at 8 bases. Germline V gives CDR1 LGHNA, CDR2 YSLEER. J was trimmed by 7 bases and V by 0 bases; bases with no gene match: 5. The CDR3 totals 15 residues. The CDR3 region is CASSQESGGPNEQFF. The CDR3 bases are TGCGCCAGCAGCCAAGAATCGGGGGGGCCGAATGAGCAGTTCTTC.

This chain's CDR3 is CASSTGQGAYEQYF. The CDR3 DNA is TGTGCCAGCAGCACGGGACAGGGGGCCTACGAGCAGTACTTC. The V gene is TRBV9, the J gene TRBJ2-7; TRBD1 aligns across 11 bases. There are 14 residues in the CDR3. The trim removed 4 bases at V and 2 bases at J, leaving 2 bases unmatched. Germline lookup yields CDR1 SGDLS and CDR2 YYNGEE.

This clone was observed a few times. The chain couples TRBV3-1 (or the pseudogene TRBV3-2) to TRBJ2-5; D is uncertain. Deletions cut 0 bases from V and 2 bases from J, with 4 bases between. Looked up from germline, CDR1 is LGHDT and CDR2 is YNNKEL (reference sequence). The CDR3 length is 13 residues. CDR3 bases: TGTGCCAGCAGCCAAGACTTGCAAGAGACCCAGTACTTC. It yields the protein CASSQDLQETQYF.

The rearrangement joins TRBV6-2 or TRBV6-3 to TRBJ2-7; D not resolved. Germline V lookup: CDR1 MNHEY, CDR2 SVGEGT. Trimming removed 0 bases from V and 2 bases from J, with 5 bases in between. CDR3 length: 13 residues. This chain's CDR3 is CASSYSSAYEQYF. Written as DNA, the CDR3 is TGTGCCAGCAGTTACTCGTCCGCCTACGAGCAGTACTTC.

The gene calls are TRBV3-1 (or the pseudogene TRBV3-2) and TRBJ2-5; 9 positions match TRBD2. In germline, CDR1 is LGHDT, CDR2 YNNKEL (reference sequence). The CDR3 spans 15 residues. Germline trimming cut 2 bases from V and 5 bases from J; bases unmatched to any gene: 6. The CDR3 nucleotides read TGTGCCAGCAGCCAACAAGCGGGGGGACAGGAGACCCAGTACTTC. Amino acids: CASSQQAGGQETQYF.

This sequence joins TRBV11-2 and TRBJ2-1; 8 positions agree with TRBD2. Germline CDR1 SGHAT, CDR2 FQNNGV. This CDR3 region has 16 residues. V was pared by 5 bases and J by 3 bases, with 9 bases of the junction left unmatched. CDR3 in amino acids: CASSNRWSGGYNEQFF. CDR3 nucleotide sequence: TGTGCCAGCAGCAATCGCTGGAGCGGGGGCTACAATGAGCAGTTCTTC. Using reference TRBV11-2 and TRBJ2-1 for the parts outside the CDR3, the full variable domain is EAGVAQSPRYKIIEKRQSVAFWCNPISGHATLYWYQQILGQGPKLLIQFQNNGVVDDSQLPKDRFSAERLKGVDSTLKIQPAKLEDSAVYLCASSNRWSGGYNEQFFGPGTRLTVL.

Details on this clone: This specimen includes other DNA sequences encoding the same CDR3. This chain connects TRBV20-1 to TRBJ1-5, with D perhaps matching TRBD1 (5 bases). Trimming took off 3 bases at V and 4 bases at J, with 10 bases between the two ends. The CDR3 totals 13 residues. The V gene's germline CDR1 is DFQATT and CDR2 SNEGSKA (reference sequence). CDR3 coding DNA: TGCAGTGCTAGTTTTCGGGGGAATCAGCCCCAGCATTTT. It specifies CSASFRGNQPQHF.

This clone appeared a single time. DNA of the CDR3: TGTGCCAGCAGTACCCTGGCAGGGATATCTAATGAAAAACTGTTTTTT. Translating gives CASSTLAGISNEKLFF. This chain links TRBV6-2 or TRBV6-3 with TRBJ1-4, with D maybe TRBD1 (5 bases). The V gene lost 5 bases and the J gene lost 3 bases, with 16 bases spanning the gap. The CDR3 is 16 amino acids. Germline CDR1 reads MNHEY; CDR2 reads SVGEGT.

The chain is built from TRBV14 and TRBJ2-2, with TRBD1 matching 8 bases. Germline loops: CDR1 SGHDN, CDR2 FVKESK. The trim removed 4 bases at V and 1 base at J, leaving 2 bases unmatched. The CDR3 has 15 residues. DNA for the CDR3: TGTGCCAGCAGCCGAGGACAGGGGAACACCGGGGAGCTGTTTTTT. Its translation: CASSRGQGNTGELFF.

The chain links TRBV29-1 to TRBJ1-1, with D possibly TRBD1 on 5 matching bases. Germline loops: CDR1 SQVTM, CDR2 ANQGSEA. With 6 bases removed from V and 1 base from J, the gap between germline ends came to 12 bases. The CDR3 length is 13 residues. CDR3 loop: CSVPSQGNTEAFF. The CDR3 region has the DNA TGCAGCGTACCATCCCAGGGGAACACTGAAGCTTTCTTT.

The V call is TRBV11-1, the J call TRBJ2-2; 7 nucleotides align to TRBD1. Germline V CDR1 and CDR2: SGHAT, FQDESV (reference sequence). The CDR3 is 15 amino acids. The trim removed 2 bases at V and 3 bases at J, leaving 3 bases unmatched. The CDR3 DNA reads as TGTGCCAGCAGCTTACAGACAGGGTACACCGGGGAGCTGTTTTTT. This gives the protein CASSLQTGYTGELFF.

This clone has only a few counts. CDR3 DNA sequence: TGTGCCAGCAGTTATAACAGGGGCTCTGGAAACACCATATATTTT. Its translation is CASSYNRGSGNTIYF. The J gene is TRBJ1-3, the V gene TRBV28; TRBD1 matches 7 bases. Germline loops: CDR1 MDHEN, CDR2 SYDVKM. Trimming at V came to 4 bases and at J to 0 bases, leaving 3 bases not matched to a gene. The CDR3 is 15 residues long.

This chain uses TRBV29-1 with TRBJ1-6, with 10 bases that match TRBD1. Germline lookup yields CDR1 SQVTM and CDR2 ANQGSEA. The junction had 2 bases not matched to a gene; V was cut back by 4 bases and J by 8 bases. The CDR3 runs to 13 residues. The CDR3, as DNA: TGCAGCGTTGGTGGGACAGGGGATTCACCCCTCCACTTT. Translating it yields CSVGGTGDSPLHF.

The chain combines TRBV27 with TRBJ1-6; no definite D call. V was clipped by 5 bases and J by 9 bases, with 8 bases between them. CDR3 size: 12 residues. The germline V gene encodes CDR1 MNHEY and CDR2 SMNVEV (reference sequence). CDR3 loop: CASSGLGSPLHF. CDR3 nucleotides: TGTGCCAGCAGTGGACTGGGTTCACCCCTCCACTTT.

This clone was observed a single time. CDR3 loop: CASSRGAGDTGELFF. The CDR3 region has the DNA TGCGCCAGCAGTCGGGGGGCCGGTGACACCGGGGAGCTGTTTTTT. The chain is built from TRBV4-1 and TRBJ2-2; tentative D call: TRBD2 (7 bases). CDR3 size: 15 residues. The V gene's germline CDR1 is MGHRA and CDR2 YSYEKL. The germline V and J ends were trimmed by 6 bases and 3 bases, with 14 bases remaining between them.

This chain links TRBV19 with TRBJ1-1; D call uncertain. CDR1 and CDR2 from the germline V gene are LNHDA and SQIVND (reference sequence). There are 13 residues in the CDR3. V lost 9 bases to trimming and J lost 0 bases, with 11 bases between them. The CDR3, as DNA: TGTGCCAGCCGCAGGAACTTGAACACTGAAGCTTTCTTT. Amino acids: CASRRNLNTEAFF.